At least ten counts were recorded for the clone carrying this T cell receptor (beta chain). Its specificity is not known. The source of the sample is a study of T cells after yellow fever vaccination. The wider study: Libraries from low-cell-number fractions were prepared with the SMART-Seq v4 Ultra Low Input RNA kit.

Production of TCR cDNA was by 5'RACE template switching, which also added a universal primer site and UMIs. MiXCR, applied by TCRdb to the 5' RACE reads, yields one record per CDR3 protein. The table includes 300,000 to 350,000 distinct CDR3 sequences, 3% to 4.5% detected once. The study's findings and limits: Peaking on day 5 versus 15, the secondary response was faster but weaker. Most clones from primary vaccination resurfaced after the booster (around 97% CD4, around 91% CD8).

The sample consisted of PBMCs, taken 5 days after the yellow fever booster vaccination. This clonotype originated in a man between 18 and 29 years old who received the YFV17D yellow fever vaccine.

The CDR3 loop is CASSPNRGLGEQYV. The CDR3 DNA reads TGTGCCAGCAGCCCTAATCGGGGGTTGGGCGAGCAGTACGTC. The chain is built from TRBV7-2 and TRBJ2-7; a weak D match, TRBD2 (6 bases). V shed 5 bases and J shed 6 bases, with 17 bases lying between them. Germline V gives CDR1 SGHTA, CDR2 FQGNSA. The CDR3 is 14 amino acids.